This record looks at one TCR beta chain sequence and its context. Its antigen remains undetermined. Base qualities are missing; no much larger clone stands one base away. Library method: PCR. TCRdb names Illumina HiSeq 2500 as the instrument used. TCR library preparation used molecular barcoding, with unique molecular identifiers applied to normalize quantification of the TCRbeta repertoire. TCRdb trimmed public reads at Q25 via fastp, called clones via MiXCR and kept in-frame beta chains. Rows matching on CDR3 protein sequence are summarized as one entry with the most common DNA and genes. This sample has about 240,000 distinct CDR3 sequences in its table, and around 25% of those were observed once. The ten largest make up about 2.5% of the sample. Sample treatment or condition, as interpreted from the label and publication: allogeneic hematopoietic cell transplantation with graft depleted of TCRalphabeta T cells and CD19 B cells. The children who served as transplant recipients had been given grafts of TCRalphabeta/CD19-depleted allogeneic hematopoietic cells.

The data belong to a study of T-cell reconstitution after alpha-beta-depleted transplantation in children (TCRdb year 2016). Study-level background: Using TCR repertoire profiling, the study followed T-cell immune reconstitution in a quantitative way in children after TCRalphabeta/CD19-depleted allogeneic hematopoietic cell transplantation. Broader findings and caveats from the paper: In some patients, the high TCRbeta diversity seen at day 60 was put down to recipient T cells and intrathymic progenitors that had survived conditioning. The apparently early alphabetaT-cell count recovery about two months after transplant was reportedly dependent on only several hundred rapidly expanded clones derived from non-depleted graft cells. The frequencies of hyperexpanded clones fell over the following months, and after one year, T-cell counts and TCRbeta diversity were mostly attributed to newly produced T cells.

CDR1 and CDR2, per the germline V gene (reference sequence), are DFQATT and SNEGSKA. The CDR3, cysteine through phenylalanine, is 19 amino acids long. Only the CDR3 DNA stays, 57 bases, in frame from base 1. This material consisted of PBMCs, taken before TCRalphabeta/CD19-depleted stem cell transplant. The chain links TRBV20-1 with TRBJ2-1, with TRBD1 as a weak D call on 7 bases. This TCR came from a girl aged 2-10 years with Fanconi anemia, due to receive a stem cell transplant. The nucleotide sequence reads TGCAGCGGGACAGAGGTCCCAGGCTACAGCGGGCTCCCCTACAATGAGCAGTTCTTC. The translation is CSGTEVPGYSGLPYNEQFF.